The 9 T cell receptor beta chains below were found in one sample sequenced in a study of T cells in Graves' hyperthyroidism and ophthalmopathy. Amplification of TCR beta CDR3 regions used RNA as the template. Initially, a first-round RT-PCR of the TCR CDR3 employed the HTBI primer set. TCRdb called the multiplex PCR reads again in MiXCR, with one record for every CDR3 protein. The sample records approximately 400,000 distinct CDR3 sequences, about 14% being singletons. The sample taken for sequencing was blood. These receptors were obtained from a woman aged 60-75 years with Graves' hyperthyroidism.

This clonotype was counted only a few times. The gene calls are TRBV7-9 and TRBJ2-1, with a weak D call TRBD1 (6 bases). The CDR3 loop spans 15 amino acids. Looked up from germline, CDR1 is SEHNR and CDR2 is FQNEAQ (reference sequence). The V and J ends lost 9 bases and 0 bases respectively, with 15 bases between them. The CDR3 reads CASSRLGASYNEQFF. CDR3 DNA sequence: TGTGCCAGTTCCCGTTTGGGGGCCTCCTACAATGAGCAGTTCTTC.

The CDR3 reads CASSPPRQENTGELFF. The CDR3 nucleotides are TGCGCCAGCAGCCCACCCCGGCAGGAGAACACCGGGGAGCTGTTTTTT. The rearrangement links TRBV4-1 to TRBJ2-2; no firm D call. Germline V gene data show CDR1 as MGHRA and CDR2 as YSYEKL. The CDR3 sequence is 16 residues long. V was pared by 4 bases and J by 1 base, with 13 bases between.

This clonotype was recorded many times. This chain joins TRBV27 and TRBJ2-1, with D possibly being TRBD1 or TRBD2 (5 bases each). The CDR3 length is 15 residues. Germline values: CDR1 MNHEY, CDR2 SMNVEV (reference sequence). V was pared by 7 bases and J by 4 bases, with 17 bases between. CDR3 nucleotides: TGTGCCAGCAACCCCGGGACCAGCGAGTACAATGAGCAGTTCTTC. Residues: CASNPGTSEYNEQFF.

The chain combines TRBV4-2 with TRBJ2-7, with 10 bases matching TRBD2. The V and J ends lost 1 base and 2 bases, in that order; junction bases with no gene match: 14. There are 19 residues in the CDR3. Germline assignment: CDR1 LGHNA and CDR2 YNFKEQ. The CDR3 sequence: CASSQVGTSGTEFAYEQYF. CDR3 bases: TGTGCCAGCAGCCAAGTGGGAACTAGCGGGACCGAGTTTGCCTACGAGCAGTACTTC.

There are many counts of this clonotype. V usage is TRBV7-9 and J usage is TRBJ1-1; TRBD1 is a possible D gene (5 bases). The CDR3 covers 12 residues. CDR1 SEHNR and CDR2 FQNEAQ come from the germline V gene (reference sequence). Trimming stripped 2 bases from V and 10 bases from J, with 11 bases between. For the CDR3, the DNA is TGTGCCAGCAGCTTATCCGGGGGGGGAGCTTTCTTT. It encodes CASSLSGGGAFF.

This clonotype turned up a few times. Here the CDR3 reads CASSGRGATNEKLFF. DNA of the CDR3: TGTGCCAGCAGCGGTAGGGGAGCAACTAATGAAAAACTGTTTTTT. The V call is TRBV9, the J call TRBJ1-4; a weak D match, TRBD1 (5 bases). Per germline, CDR1 SGDLS and CDR2 YYNGEE. V gave up 3 bases and J gave up 0 bases, with 9 bases separating them. The CDR3 runs 15 residues.

This clonotype has at least ten counts. J is TRBJ2-1 and V is TRBV20-1, with TRBD2 matching over 7 bases. Looked up from germline, CDR1 is DFQATT and CDR2 is SNEGSKA (reference sequence). The CDR3 covers 15 residues. V was pared by 0 bases and J by 5 bases, with 7 bases of the junction left unmatched. The CDR3 protein is CSARDGGRANNEQFF. DNA for the CDR3: TGCAGTGCTAGAGACGGAGGGAGGGCAAACAATGAGCAGTTCTTC.

This clonotype has at least ten counts. J is TRBJ1-1 and V is TRBV5-1; 8 positions agree with TRBD1. V lost 4 bases, J lost 5 bases, and 7 bases stayed unmatched. CDR1 SGHRS and CDR2 YFSETQ come from the germline V gene. This CDR3 is built from 14 residues. The DNA of the CDR3 is TGCGCCAGCAGCCCAGGGGGCGCGGAGACTGAAGCTTTCTTT. Its translation: CASSPGGAETEAFF.

This clonotype was detected ten times or more. The chain recombines TRBV3-1 with TRBJ2-3; perhaps TRBD2 as D (6 bases). Germline CDR1 LGHDT, CDR2 YNNKEL (reference sequence). V was clipped by 5 bases and J by 8 bases, with 20 bases between them. CDR3 length: 15 residues. The CDR3 DNA is TGTGCCAGCAGCTACCTGGGGCGGGACCTCCCTACGCAGTATTTT. Its translation: CASSYLGRDLPTQYF.